What follows are 17 T cell receptor beta chains derived from one specimen sequenced in a study of shared clonotypes between healthy human individuals. TCRdb keeps only in-frame clones here, not all; method: immunoSEQ multiplex PCR. The sample yields more than 850,000 clones, approximately 80% seen once. Sequenced input: memory CD4+ T cells from PBMCs. Subset indicated: CD45RA-negative fraction. The receptors derive from a man between 18 and 35 years old in good health. Some clones in this sample may be carry-over from other donors' samples.

This sequence joins TRBV5-1 and TRBJ1-1; D is ambiguous. The V and J ends lost 1 base and 4 bases respectively, with 11 bases between them. Germline V gene sequence: CDR1 SGHRS, CDR2 YFSETQ. The CDR3 has 14 amino acids. The CDR3 loop reads CASSLSYVSTEAFF. The DNA of the CDR3 is TGCGCCAGCAGCTTGTCGTACGTCAGCACTGAAGCTTTCTTT.

Concerning this clone: The identical CDR3 is also encoded by other nucleotide sequences in the sample. The genes are TRBV29-1 and TRBJ2-3; no clear D. V was shortened by 7 bases and J by 2 bases, with 7 bases between the two germline ends. CDR3 length: 11 amino acids. Germline CDR1 is SQVTM and CDR2 is ANQGSEA. CDR3 nucleotide sequence: TGCAGCGCCACTTCCACAGATACGCAGTATTTT. Its translation: CSATSTDTQYF.

This sequence joins TRBV7-9 and TRBJ2-3; D perhaps matches TRBD2 (6 bases). The ends were cut back, 5 bases at V and 2 bases at J, with 14 bases in the middle. The length of the CDR3 is 15 residues. In germline, CDR1 is SEHNR, CDR2 FQNEAQ (reference sequence). The CDR3 reads CASSLGSGPTDTQYF. The CDR3 DNA is TGTGCCAGCAGCCTCGGTAGCGGACCCACAGATACGCAGTATTTT.

The V gene is TRBV5-1, the J gene TRBJ2-5; D not resolved. The CDR3 consists of 16 residues. V was shortened by 0 bases and J by 1 base, with 13 bases between the two germline ends. Germline V gene sequence: CDR1 SGHRS, CDR2 YFSETQ. The CDR3 reads CASSLGPIRGQETQYF. As DNA, the CDR3 is TGCGCCAGCAGCTTGGGCCCAATACGTGGCCAAGAGACCCAGTACTTC. The entire variable domain, with the rest obtained from reference TRBV5-1 and TRBJ2-5, is as follows: KAGVTQTPRYLIKTRGQQVTLSCSPISGHRSVSWYQQTPGQGLQFLFEYFSETQRNKGNFPGRFSGRQFSNSRSEMNVSTLELGDSALYLCASSLGPIRGQETQYFGPGTRLLVL.

The table lists this clone with a count of one. This sequence joins TRBV10-3 and TRBJ2-1, with D unclear. The germline V gene has CDR1 ENHRY and CDR2 SYGVKD. CDR3 length equals 13 residues. Trimming cost V 1 base and J 6 bases, with 7 bases left between them. This CDR3 is CAISELVRNEQFF. Here the CDR3 DNA reads TGTGCCATCAGTGAGTTGGTGCGCAATGAGCAGTTCTTC.

The genes are TRBV11-3 and TRBJ1-2; TRBD1 matches 9 bases. V lost 3 bases, J lost 8 bases, and 7 bases stayed unmatched. The CDR3 length is 14 residues. CDR1 and CDR2 from the germline V gene are SGHNT and YENEEA. CDR3 DNA sequence: TGTGCCAGCAGCTTGACAGGGGGTACGGAAGGCTACACCTTC. Protein product: CASSLTGGTEGYTF.

The J gene is TRBJ1-2, the V gene TRBV28, with D possibly being TRBD1 (6 bases). V was clipped by 5 bases and J by 0 bases, with 16 bases between them. Germline V gives CDR1 MDHEN, CDR2 SYDVKM. This CDR3 comprises 16 residues. The CDR3 here is CASSIPGGGSNYGYTF. In nucleotides, the CDR3 is TGTGCCAGCAGTATCCCTGGGGGGGGCTCTAACTATGGCTACACCTTC.

The chain is built from TRBV7-3 and TRBJ1-1; D may be TRBD1 (6 bases). V was pared by 5 bases and J by 0 bases, with 10 bases between. The CDR3 contains 14 residues. The germline V gene encodes CDR1 SGHTA and CDR2 FQGTGA. This chain's CDR3 is CASSQQGLNTEAFF. The CDR3 DNA follows: TGTGCCAGCAGCCAACAGGGTCTGAACACTGAAGCTTTCTTT.

The chain couples TRBV2 to TRBJ2-1; 9 positions agree with TRBD1. The V and J ends lost 4 bases and 7 bases, in that order; junction bases with no gene match: 8. CDR1 is SNHLY and CDR2 is FYNNEI in the germline V gene. The CDR3 has 15 residues. The CDR3 DNA reads as TGTGCCAGCAGTGGCCCCCCCGACAGGGGGAATGAGCAGTTCTTC. Protein: CASSGPPDRGNEQFF.

The V call is TRBV10-2, the J call TRBJ2-7; D is undetermined. The germline CDR1 and CDR2 sequences are WSHSY and SAAADI. The ends were cut back, 0 bases at V and 6 bases at J, with 6 bases in the middle. The length of the CDR3 is 12 residues. The CDR3 DNA sequence: TGCGCCAGCAGTGAGTCCCGAGGCGAGCAGTACTTC. Protein sequence: CASSESRGEQYF.

The chain couples TRBV6-1 to TRBJ2-6; D not resolved. The V and J ends lost 8 bases and 0 bases respectively, with 5 bases between them. The germline gives CDR1 MNHNS, CDR2 SASEGT. The CDR3 is made up of 13 amino acids. The CDR3 here is CASLPSGANVLTF. CDR3 bases: TGTGCCAGCCTCCCCTCTGGGGCCAACGTCCTGACTTTC.

The V gene is TRBV30, the J gene TRBJ2-1, with D tentatively TRBD2 (6 bases). CDR1 and CDR2 from the germline V gene are GTSNPN and SVGIG (reference sequence). V shed 0 bases and J shed 12 bases, with 18 bases lying between them. This CDR3 contains 14 residues. The CDR3 bases are TGTGCCTGGAGTGTAAGGGTTGGGGGGACTTCGCAGTTCTTC. Translated, it gives CAWSVRVGGTSQFF.

The chain joins TRBV6-1 to TRBJ1-2, with TRBD1 as a possible D gene (5 bases). V dropped 10 bases and J dropped 3 bases, with 21 bases sitting between them. The CDR3 consists of 15 residues. The germline V gene has CDR1 MNHNS and CDR2 SASEGT. The CDR3, as DNA: TGTGCCATTACCCACGCGGGGGGGAGGCACTATGGCTACACCTTC. Translation gives CAITHAGGRHYGYTF.

This clone was found a few times. The rearrangement joins TRBV5-1 to TRBJ2-7; TRBD1 agrees at 10 bases. CDR3 size: 14 residues. V was pared by 2 bases and J by 5 bases, with 4 bases of the junction left unmatched. In germline, CDR1 is SGHRS, CDR2 YFSETQ. The CDR3 region has the DNA TGCGCCAGCAGCTTTACCGGGACAGGGGACGAGCAGTACTTC. It specifies CASSFTGTGDEQYF.

This clone was recorded once. The V call is TRBV6-5, the J call TRBJ2-5, with unresolved D. From germline, CDR1 is MNHEY and CDR2 SVGAGI. The length of the CDR3 is 14 residues. V was clipped by 5 bases and J by 1 base, with 11 bases between them. CDR3 nucleotide sequence: TGTGCCAGCAGTCAGTCGGAACTCCAAGAGACCCAGTACTTC. Protein product: CASSQSELQETQYF.

This clone has more than one count but fewer than ten. The rearrangement joins TRBV30 to TRBJ1-1, with unresolved D. CDR3 length equals 13 residues. The germline gives CDR1 GTSNPN, CDR2 SVGIG (reference sequence). V was trimmed by 3 bases and J by 0 bases, leaving 8 bases between them. The CDR3 is CAWSLAMNTEAFF. CDR3 coding DNA: TGTGCCTGGAGCCTAGCCATGAACACTGAAGCTTTCTTT. Using reference TRBV30 and TRBJ1-1 for the parts outside the CDR3, the full variable domain is SQTIHQWPATLVQPVGSPLSLECTVEGTSNPNLYWYRQAAGRGLQLLFYSVGIGQISSEVPQNLSASRPQDRQFILSSKKLLLSDSGFYLCAWSLAMNTEAFFGQGTRLTVV.

This clone was observed a single time. The chain joins TRBV29-1 to TRBJ2-5; 7 positions match TRBD1. V shed 7 bases and J 5 bases; nucleotides not matched to a gene: 7. Germline CDR1 is SQVTM and CDR2 is ANQGSEA. This CDR3 has 12 residues. The CDR3 here is CSAEGAGETQYF. CDR3 sequence (DNA): TGCAGCGCTGAGGGGGCTGGGGAGACCCAGTACTTC.